This is a list of T cell receptor beta chains from one sample in a study of early T cells in non-severe SARS-CoV-2 infection. TCRdb recomputed calls from the 5' RACE reads with MiXCR, one row per CDR3 protein. The sample includes approximately 81,000 distinct CDR3 sequences, over 10% of them seen just once. The sample was whole blood. These receptors originate from an adult who was a healthcare worker with PCR-confirmed SARS-CoV-2 infection or an uninfected control (not recorded which). Each CDR3 is given with its conserved first and last residue. A D gene is named only where the DNA matches it firmly. Size is omitted from some rows. Given values are once, few, many or a class for expanded clones.

j_call d_call v_call clone_size cdr3_aa cdr3_nt
TRBJ2-2 NA TRBV12-3/TRBV12-4 few CASARGAGELFF TGTGCCAGCGCCAGGGGCGCCGGGGAGCTGTTTTTT
TRBJ2-7 NA TRBV28 NA CASSHGQNYEQYF TGTGCCAGCAGCCACGGACAGAACTACGAGCAGTACTTC
TRBJ2-7 NA TRBV5-6 NA CASSLDHGSGLLYEQYF TGTGCCAGCAGCTTGGATCATGGGTCGGGGTTATTATACGAGCAGTACTTC
TRBJ2-3 TRBD1 TRBV7-8 NA CASSLRGGHSSTDTQYF TGTGCCAGCAGCTTACGAGGGGGCCACTCTAGCACAGATACGCAGTATTTT
TRBJ2-7 NA TRBV5-1 NA CASWAQGADEQYF TGCGCCAGCTGGGCGCAGGGCGCCGACGAGCAGTACTTC
TRBJ1-2 NA TRBV4-1 few CASSHPVDYGYTF TGCGCCAGCAGCCACCCAGTCGACTATGGCTACACCTTC
TRBJ2-7 TRBD2 TRBV20-1 NA CSARGEGHEQYF TGCAGTGCTAGGGGGGAGGGACACGAGCAGTACTTC
TRBJ1-1 NA TRBV2 NA CASAISPGAILRNTEAFF TGTGCCAGCGCTATAAGTCCAGGGGCCATTTTAAGGAACACTGAAGCTTTCTTT
TRBJ1-3 NA TRBV28 few CASATVHAGGNTIYF TGTGCCAGCGCCACAGTCCATGCGGGGGGAAACACCATATATTTT
TRBJ1-5 TRBD1 TRBV2 few CASRDREGQPQHF TGTGCCAGCAGGGACAGGGAGGGTCAGCCCCAGCATTTT
TRBJ2-7 NA TRBV6-1 NA CASSDFFGAYEQYF TGTGCCAGCAGCGATTTTTTCGGGGCTTACGAGCAGTACTTC
TRBJ2-7 NA TRBV9 few CASSVAPATSYEQYF TGTGCCAGCAGCGTAGCTCCAGCAACCAGTTACGAGCAGTACTTC
TRBJ1-2 NA TRBV6-1 NA CASSENYGYTF TGTGCCAGCAGTGAAAACTATGGCTACACCTTC
TRBJ2-1 NA TRBV2 NA CASSEASYESSYNEQFF TGTGCCAGCAGTGAAGCGTCGTACGAGAGCTCCTACAATGAGCAGTTCTTC
TRBJ1-3 NA TRBV5-1 few CASSHSASSGNTIYF TGCGCCAGCAGCCACTCAGCAAGCTCTGGAAACACCATATATTTT
TRBJ1-1 NA TRBV30 few CAWSYGGTNTEAFF TGTGCCTGGAGCTATGGGGGCACCAACACTGAAGCTTTCTTT
TRBJ1-2 NA TRBV7-9 few CASSFRAKDYGYTF TGTGCCAGCAGCTTTCGGGCAAAAGACTATGGCTACACCTTC
TRBJ1-2 TRBD1 TRBV24-1 few CATSDPGQIYGYTF TGTGCCACCAGTGATCCGGGACAGATCTATGGCTACACCTTC
TRBJ2-2 TRBD2 TRBV13 NA CASSRPGLAGDTGELFF TGTGCCAGCAGCCGCCCCGGCCTTGCGGGAGACACCGGGGAGCTGTTTTTT
TRBJ1-5 NA TRBV3-1 NA CASSPGVLDNQPQHF TGTGCCAGCAGCCCGGGGGTCCTTGACAATCAGCCCCAGCATTTT
TRBJ1-2 NA TRBV14 few CASSRNGGYGYTF TGTGCCAGCAGCCGGAACGGGGGCTATGGCTACACCTTC
TRBJ1-2 TRBD1 TRBV11-2 many CASSPGTGRGPYGYTF TGTGCCAGCAGCCCTGGGACAGGGAGGGGTCCTTATGGCTACACCTTC
TRBJ1-4 TRBD1 TRBV2 NA CASSGQGEVKLFF TGTGCCAGCAGTGGGCAGGGGGAAGTAAAACTGTTTTTT
TRBJ2-7 NA TRBV11-3 NA CASSSRESYEQYF TGTGCCAGCAGCTCGAGGGAGTCCTACGAGCAGTACTTC
TRBJ2-5 NA TRBV6-6 NA CASSYESRSLLYQETQYF TGTGCCAGCAGTTACGAGTCCAGGAGTTTACTCTACCAAGAGACCCAGTACTTC
TRBJ2-4 NA TRBV28 few CASSSLVFNIQYF TGTGCCAGCAGTTCTTTGGTCTTTAACATTCAGTACTTC
TRBJ2-1 TRBD2 TRBV7-2 few CASSLASGTYNEQFF TGTGCCAGCAGCTTGGCTAGCGGGACCTACAATGAGCAGTTCTTC
TRBJ1-3 NA TRBV7-9 few CASSLAAVFSNTIYF TGTGCCAGCAGCTTAGCGGCCGTTTTCTCAAACACCATATATTTT
TRBJ1-6 NA TRBV14 many CASSQGRLNSPLHF TGTGCCAGCAGCCAAGGTCGGTTAAATTCACCCCTCCACTTT
TRBJ2-7 NA TRBV28 few CASSFQNYEQYF TGTGCCAGCAGTTTCCAAAATTACGAGCAGTACTTC
TRBJ2-3 NA TRBV11-3 many CASSPGQGEDTQYF TGTGCCAGCAGCCCGGGACAAGGAGAAGATACGCAGTATTTT
TRBJ2-7 NA TRBV11-2 many CASSPLGRGRSSYEQYF TGTGCCAGCAGCCCCTTGGGGCGGGGGCGATCCTCCTACGAGCAGTACTTC
TRBJ2-7 NA TRBV7-2 NA CASSDSSSSYEQYF TGTGCCAGCAGCGACAGCTCCAGCTCCTACGAGCAGTACTTC
TRBJ2-6 NA TRBV29-1 few CSVESPGANVLTF TGCAGCGTAGAGTCCCCTGGGGCCAACGTCCTGACTTTC
TRBJ1-1 TRBD1 TRBV29-1 NA CSVPSRDRVFANTEAFF TGCAGCGTCCCTTCTCGGGACAGGGTATTTGCGAACACTGAAGCTTTCTTT
TRBJ1-6 NA TRBV12-3/TRBV12-4 NA CASSPRGPPFQSPLHF TGTGCCAGCAGTCCGCGGGGACCGCCGTTCCAGTCACCCCTCCACTTT
TRBJ1-2 NA TRBV3-1 NA CASSQARTRGYTF TGTGCCAGCAGCCAAGCCCGCACGAGGGGCTACACCTTC
TRBJ2-1 NA TRBV20-1 many CSARGGDGRNEQFF TGCAGTGCTAGGGGGGGTGACGGCCGAAATGAGCAGTTCTTC
TRBJ2-3 NA TRBV6-5 few CASSYGAGPRTDTQYF TGTGCCAGCAGTTACGGTGCGGGACCCCGCACAGATACGCAGTATTTT
TRBJ2-2 TRBD1 TRBV28 NA CASSSYDRDTGELFF TGTGCCAGCAGTTCTTATGACAGGGACACCGGGGAGCTGTTTTTT
TRBJ1-2 NA TRBV29-1 NA CSVERTSGDYGYTF TGCAGCGTTGAACGGACGAGTGGCGACTATGGCTACACCTTC
TRBJ2-5 NA TRBV3-1 NA CASSQGGMETQYF TGTGCCAGCAGCCAAGGGGGTATGGAGACCCAGTACTTC
TRBJ1-2 NA TRBV7-3 NA CASSPGSGGEGYGYTF TGTGCCAGCAGCCCCGGGAGCGGGGGTGAGGGTTATGGCTACACCTTC
TRBJ2-5 TRBD2 TRBV6-1 many CASSELAGEQETQYF TGTGCCAGCAGTGAATTAGCGGGTGAACAAGAGACCCAGTACTTC
TRBJ1-3 NA TRBV28 NA CASTASGNTIYF TGTGCCAGCACCGCCTCTGGAAACACCATATATTTT
TRBJ1-1 TRBD1 TRBV4-1 few CASSQGQGGGFRSEAFF TGCGCCAGCAGCCAGGGACAGGGAGGTGGCTTTCGATCAGAAGCTTTCTTT
TRBJ2-5 NA TRBV4-1 few CASSQDRVGLKTQYF TGCGCCAGCAGCCAAGACAGGGTGGGTTTGAAGACCCAGTACTTC
TRBJ2-1 NA TRBV12-3/TRBV12-4 few CASGGLSPNEQFF TGTGCCAGCGGAGGACTATCTCCCAATGAGCAGTTCTTC
TRBJ1-1 TRBD1 TRBV7-3 many CASSSDRAKNTEAFF TGTGCCAGCAGCTCGGACAGGGCAAAGAACACTGAAGCTTTCTTT
TRBJ2-3 NA TRBV11-1 NA CASSLGGLSTDTQYF TGTGCCAGCAGCTTAGGAGGGCTTAGCACAGATACGCAGTATTTT
TRBJ2-2 TRBD2 TRBV15 few CATSRATSGRETRGGELFF TGTGCCACCAGCAGAGCCACTAGCGGGAGAGAGACACGGGGCGGGGAGCTGTTTTTT
TRBJ2-3 TRBD1 TRBV5-1 few CASRTGASTDTQYF TGCGCCAGCAGGACAGGGGCTAGCACAGATACGCAGTATTTT
TRBJ2-7 NA TRBV20-1 NA CSASVAEPEQYF TGCAGTGCTAGTGTCGCAGAACCCGAGCAGTACTTC
TRBJ2-5 NA TRBV5-1 few CASRAPQGTPQETQYF TGCGCCAGCAGGGCTCCACAGGGAACCCCCCAAGAGACCCAGTACTTC
TRBJ2-1 TRBD2 TRBV9 NA CASSVAPSGKYNEQFF TGTGCCAGCAGCGTAGCGCCTAGCGGGAAATACAATGAGCAGTTCTTC
TRBJ1-2 NA TRBV11-2 few CASSFRTANYGYTF TGTGCCAGCAGCTTTAGGACAGCTAACTATGGCTACACCTTC
TRBJ2-2 TRBD2 TRBV2 many CASSGAGRGTGELFF TGTGCCAGCAGTGGGGCGGGGAGGGGCACCGGGGAGCTGTTTTTT
TRBJ2-3 TRBD2 TRBV10-3 NA CAISRTSGRSDTQYF TGTGCCATCAGCCGGACTAGCGGGAGGTCAGATACGCAGTATTTT
TRBJ2-3 NA TRBV4-1 NA CASSQVRGRTDTQYF TGTGCCAGCAGCCAAGTAAGGGGGAGGACAGATACGCAGTATTTT
TRBJ2-1 TRBD1 TRBV6-5 few CASSYSTGGEYNEQFF TGTGCCAGCAGTTACTCTACAGGGGGTGAATACAATGAGCAGTTCTTC